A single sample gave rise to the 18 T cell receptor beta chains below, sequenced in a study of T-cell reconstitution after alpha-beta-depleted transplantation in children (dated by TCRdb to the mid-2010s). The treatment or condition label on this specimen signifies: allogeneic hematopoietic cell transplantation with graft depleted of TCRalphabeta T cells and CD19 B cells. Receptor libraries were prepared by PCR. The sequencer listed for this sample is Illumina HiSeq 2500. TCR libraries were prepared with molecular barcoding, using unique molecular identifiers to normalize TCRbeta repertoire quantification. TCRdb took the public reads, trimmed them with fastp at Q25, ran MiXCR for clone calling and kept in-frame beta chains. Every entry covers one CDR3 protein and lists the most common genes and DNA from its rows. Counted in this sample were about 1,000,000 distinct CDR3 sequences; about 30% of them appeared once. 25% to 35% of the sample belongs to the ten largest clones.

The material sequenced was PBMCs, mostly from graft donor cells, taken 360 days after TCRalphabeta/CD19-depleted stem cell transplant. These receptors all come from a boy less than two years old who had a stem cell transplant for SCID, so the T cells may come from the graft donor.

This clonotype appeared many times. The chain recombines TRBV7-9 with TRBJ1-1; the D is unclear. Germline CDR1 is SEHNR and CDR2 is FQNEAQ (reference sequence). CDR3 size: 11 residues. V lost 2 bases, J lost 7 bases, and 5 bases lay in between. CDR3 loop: CASSLLGEAFF. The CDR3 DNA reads TGTGCCAGCAGCTTATTGGGTGAAGCTTTCTTT.

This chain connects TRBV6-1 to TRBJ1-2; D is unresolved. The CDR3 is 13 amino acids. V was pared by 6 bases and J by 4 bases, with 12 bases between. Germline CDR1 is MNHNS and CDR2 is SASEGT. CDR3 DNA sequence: TGTGCCAGCAGCAAGGACGGACGCTATGGCTACACCTTC. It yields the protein CASSKDGRYGYTF.

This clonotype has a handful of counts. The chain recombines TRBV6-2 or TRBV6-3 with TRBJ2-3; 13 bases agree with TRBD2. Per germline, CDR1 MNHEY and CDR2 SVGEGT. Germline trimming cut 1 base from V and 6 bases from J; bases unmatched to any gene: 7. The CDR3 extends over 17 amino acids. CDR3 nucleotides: TGTGCCAGCAGTTACTTTCCGACTAGCGGGGGGACGGATACGCAGTATTTT. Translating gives CASSYFPTSGGTDTQYF.

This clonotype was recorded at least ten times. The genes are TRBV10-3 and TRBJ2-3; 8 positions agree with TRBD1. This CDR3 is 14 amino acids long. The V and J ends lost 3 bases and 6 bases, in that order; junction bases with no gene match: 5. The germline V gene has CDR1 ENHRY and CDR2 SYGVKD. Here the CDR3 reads CAISDGQGYDTQYF. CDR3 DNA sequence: TGTGCCATCAGTGACGGACAGGGCTACGATACGCAGTATTTT.

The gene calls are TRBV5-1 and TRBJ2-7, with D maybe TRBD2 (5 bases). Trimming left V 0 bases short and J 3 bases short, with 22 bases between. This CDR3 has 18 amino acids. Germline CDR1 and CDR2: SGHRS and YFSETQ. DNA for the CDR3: TGCGCCAGCAGCTTGGCCGACGGACTCTCCTCATTTTTCTACGAGCAGTACTTC. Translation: CASSLADGLSSFFYEQYF.

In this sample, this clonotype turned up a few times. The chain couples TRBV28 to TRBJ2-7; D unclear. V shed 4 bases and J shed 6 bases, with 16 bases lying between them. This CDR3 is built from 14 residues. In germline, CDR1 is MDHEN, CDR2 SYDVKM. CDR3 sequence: CASSSGRIGSEQYF. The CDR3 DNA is TGTGCCAGCAGTTCAGGCAGGATAGGTTCCGAGCAGTACTTC.

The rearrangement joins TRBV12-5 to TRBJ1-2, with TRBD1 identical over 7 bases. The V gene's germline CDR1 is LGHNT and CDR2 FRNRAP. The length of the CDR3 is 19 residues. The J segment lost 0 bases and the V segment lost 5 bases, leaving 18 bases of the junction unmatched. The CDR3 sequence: CASGQSQGRGLLANYGYTF. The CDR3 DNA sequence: TGTGCTAGTGGTCAATCACAGGGGCGCGGCCTTTTAGCTAACTATGGCTACACCTTC.

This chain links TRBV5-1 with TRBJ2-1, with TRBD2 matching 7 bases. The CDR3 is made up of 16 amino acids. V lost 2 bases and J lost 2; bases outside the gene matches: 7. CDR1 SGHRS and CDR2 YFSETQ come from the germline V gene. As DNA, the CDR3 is TGCGCCAGCAGCTTAAAATGGGCGGGGGCCTACAATGAGCAGTTCTTC. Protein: CASSLKWAGAYNEQFF.

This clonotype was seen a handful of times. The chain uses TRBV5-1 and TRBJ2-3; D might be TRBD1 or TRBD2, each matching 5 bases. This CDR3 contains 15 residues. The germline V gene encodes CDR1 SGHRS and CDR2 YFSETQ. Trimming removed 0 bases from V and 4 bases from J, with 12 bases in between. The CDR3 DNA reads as TGCGCCAGCAGCTTGGGGGCTAGCAGGGCAGATACGCAGTATTTT. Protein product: CASSLGASRADTQYF. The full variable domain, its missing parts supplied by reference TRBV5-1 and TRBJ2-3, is KAGVTQTPRYLIKTRGQQVTLSCSPISGHRSVSWYQQTPGQGLQFLFEYFSETQRNKGNFPGRFSGRQFSNSRSEMNVSTLELGDSALYLCASSLGASRADTQYFGPGTRLTVL.

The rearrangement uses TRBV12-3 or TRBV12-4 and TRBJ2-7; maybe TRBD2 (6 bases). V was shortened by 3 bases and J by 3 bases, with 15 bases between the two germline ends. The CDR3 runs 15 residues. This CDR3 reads CASSFWAGTYYEQYF. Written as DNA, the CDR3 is TGTGCCAGCAGTTTCTGGGCCGGGACTTACTACGAGCAGTACTTC.

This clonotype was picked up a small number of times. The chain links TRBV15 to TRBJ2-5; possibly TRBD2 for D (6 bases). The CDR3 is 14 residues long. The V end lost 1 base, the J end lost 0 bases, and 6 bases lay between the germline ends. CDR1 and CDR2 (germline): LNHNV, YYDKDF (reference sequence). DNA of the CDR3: TGTGCCACCAGCAGAGGGGACTACCAAGAGACCCAGTACTTC. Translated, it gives CATSRGDYQETQYF.

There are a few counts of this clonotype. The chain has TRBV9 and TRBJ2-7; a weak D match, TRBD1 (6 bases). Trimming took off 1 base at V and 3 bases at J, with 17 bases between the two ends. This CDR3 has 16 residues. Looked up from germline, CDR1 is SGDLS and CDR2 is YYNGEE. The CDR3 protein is CASSVRGSGPIYEQYF. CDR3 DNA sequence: TGTGCCAGCAGCGTAAGGGGGAGTGGGCCCATCTACGAGCAGTACTTC.

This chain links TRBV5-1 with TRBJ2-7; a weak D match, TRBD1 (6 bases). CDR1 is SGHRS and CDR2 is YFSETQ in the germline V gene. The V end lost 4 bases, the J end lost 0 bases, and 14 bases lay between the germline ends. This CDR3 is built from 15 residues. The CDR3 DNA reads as TGCGCCAGCAGCGGGGGCCCTTCTATCTCCTACGAGCAGTACTTC. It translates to CASSGGPSISYEQYF.

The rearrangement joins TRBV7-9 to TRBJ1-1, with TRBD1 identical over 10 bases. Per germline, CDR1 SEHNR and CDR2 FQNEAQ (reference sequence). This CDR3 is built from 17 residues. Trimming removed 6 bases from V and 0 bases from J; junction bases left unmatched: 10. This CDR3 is CASSWGQGSSLNTEAFF. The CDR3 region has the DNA TGTGCCAGCAGTTGGGGACAGGGGAGCAGCTTGAACACTGAAGCTTTCTTT.

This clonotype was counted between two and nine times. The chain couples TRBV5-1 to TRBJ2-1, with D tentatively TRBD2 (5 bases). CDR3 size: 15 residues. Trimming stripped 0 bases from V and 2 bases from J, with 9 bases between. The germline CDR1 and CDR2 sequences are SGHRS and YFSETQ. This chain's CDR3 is CASSLEASPYNEQFF. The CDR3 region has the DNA TGCGCCAGCAGCTTGGAGGCTAGCCCCTACAATGAGCAGTTCTTC.

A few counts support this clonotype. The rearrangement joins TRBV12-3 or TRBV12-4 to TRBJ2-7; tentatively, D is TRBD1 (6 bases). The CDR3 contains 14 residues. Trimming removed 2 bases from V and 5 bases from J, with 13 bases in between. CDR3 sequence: CASSLQQGKHEQYF. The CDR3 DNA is TGTGCCAGCAGTTTACAACAGGGCAAGCACGAGCAGTACTTC.

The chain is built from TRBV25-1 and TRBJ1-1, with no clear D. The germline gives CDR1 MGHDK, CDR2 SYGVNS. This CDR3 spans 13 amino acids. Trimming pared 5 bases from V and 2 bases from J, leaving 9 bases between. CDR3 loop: CASSHLFNTEAFF. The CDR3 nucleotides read TGTGCCAGCAGTCATCTATTTAACACTGAAGCTTTCTTT.

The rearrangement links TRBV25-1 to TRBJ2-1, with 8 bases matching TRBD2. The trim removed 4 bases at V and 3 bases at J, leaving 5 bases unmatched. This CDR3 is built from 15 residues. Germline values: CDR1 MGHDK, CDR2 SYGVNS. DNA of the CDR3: TGTGCCAGCAGTGGCGGGGGGACCTTCTACAATGAGCAGTTCTTC. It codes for CASSGGGTFYNEQFF.